The 9 T cell receptor beta chains presented below share a single source sample, sequenced in a study of T cell responses to AZD1222 COVID-19 vaccine (dated by TCRdb to 2020 to 2022). According to the study, the label for this sample's time point signals: about 28 days (+/-7) after the second vaccine dose. To prepare the library, the immunoSEQ multiplex PCR assay was applied. TCRdb's version of the immuneACCESS table is confined to in-frame rearrangements and falls short of the full clone set. An unresolved V gene accounts for under half of the shortfall where checked; the remainder is of unknown origin. For this sample there are around 180,000 clones; around nine tenths appear just once. The ten largest make up approximately 26% of the sample. This specimen was peripheral blood, taken 28 days after the second AZD1222 dose. The source of these receptors is an adult who received the AZD1222 COVID-19 vaccine.

This chain joins TRBV5-3 and TRBJ1-2; no clear D gene. Being an ORF, TRBV5-3 has a function that is uncertain. The CDR3 contains 13 residues. V lost 3 bases to trimming and J lost 0 bases, with 6 bases between them. The CDR3 region is CARSSAPNYGYTF. CDR3 bases: TGTGCCAGAAGCTCGGCGCCTAACTATGGCTACACCTTC.

This chain connects TRBV19 to TRBJ2-7; D unclear. Germline V lookup: CDR1 LNHDA, CDR2 SQIVND (reference sequence). The CDR3 sequence is 14 residues long. Deletions cut 1 base from V and 3 bases from J, with 10 bases between. The chain's CDR3 is CASSIVGGSYEQYF. The CDR3 nucleotides read TGTGCCAGTAGTATAGTGGGCGGCAGCTACGAGCAGTACTTC. The full variable domain, in which reference TRBV19 and TRBJ2-7 provide the parts outside the CDR3, is DGGITQSPKYLFRKEGQNVTLSCEQNLNHDAMYWYRQDPGQGLRLIYYSQIVNDFQKGDIAEGYSVSREKKESFPLTVTSAQKNPTAFYLCASSIVGGSYEQYFGPGTRLTVT.

The chain links TRBV4-2 to TRBJ1-3, with TRBD1 identical over 10 bases. Germline-derived CDR1 and CDR2 are LGHNA and YNFKEQ. The CDR3 has 15 amino acids. Trimming at V came to 1 base and at J to 6 bases, leaving 3 bases not matched to a gene. The CDR3 DNA sequence: TGTGCCAGCAGCCAAGGAGGGACAGGGGAAAACACCATATATTTT. Protein: CASSQGGTGENTIYF.

The chain couples TRBV9 to TRBJ2-2, with 8 bases that match TRBD2. The CDR3 totals 15 residues. With V trimmed by 4 bases and J by 2 bases, 4 bases remained unmatched. Germline V CDR1 and CDR2: SGDLS, YYNGEE. The CDR3 is CASSPAGVNTGELFF. CDR3 sequence (DNA): TGTGCCAGCAGCCCAGCGGGAGTAAACACCGGGGAGCTGTTTTTT.

The genes are TRBV7-3 and TRBJ2-5, with 8 bases that match TRBD2. This CDR3 contains 15 residues. The germline V gene encodes CDR1 SGHTA and CDR2 FQGTGA. After removal of 2 bases from V and 5 bases from J, the junction contained 7 bases not matched to a gene. This CDR3 is CASSLGFSGSETQYF. The DNA for the CDR3 is TGTGCCAGCAGCTTAGGTTTCAGCGGGAGTGAGACCCAGTACTTC.

This chain joins TRBV19 and TRBJ2-1, with TRBD2 as a possible D gene (6 bases). V lost 6 bases to trimming and J lost 4 bases, with 19 bases between them. Germline V gene sequence: CDR1 LNHDA, CDR2 SQIVND (reference sequence). This CDR3 region has 16 residues. The CDR3 nucleotides are TGTGCCAGTAGCACGACGGGGGACTCCCGGTACAATGAGCAGTTCTTC. It yields the protein CASSTTGDSRYNEQFF.

This rearrangement joins TRBV11-2 to TRBJ2-5; no definite D call. CDR3 length: 13 amino acids. V lost 1 base and J 3 bases, leaving 6 bases between the germline ends. Germline assignment: CDR1 SGHAT and CDR2 FQNNGV. The CDR3: CASSLAIEETQYF. As DNA, the CDR3 is TGTGCCAGCAGCTTAGCCATTGAAGAGACCCAGTACTTC.

The J gene is TRBJ1-4, the V gene TRBV19; TRBD1 might be the D (6 bases). V was trimmed by 6 bases and J by 5 bases, leaving 16 bases between them. Germline lookup yields CDR1 LNHDA and CDR2 SQIVND (reference sequence). CDR3 length equals 15 residues. CDR3 protein: CASRVGGRANEKLFF. The CDR3 DNA reads as TGTGCCAGTAGGGTTGGGGGCAGGGCGAATGAAAAACTGTTTTTT.

This chain links TRBV28 with TRBJ1-5; D gene unclear. V lost 3 bases, J lost 6 bases, and 12 bases lay in between. The CDR3 is made up of 14 amino acids. CDR1 is MDHEN and CDR2 is SYDVKM in the germline V gene. CDR3 in amino acids: CASSFPERGQPQHF. The CDR3 DNA follows: TGTGCCAGCAGTTTCCCCGAGCGAGGTCAGCCCCAGCATTTT.